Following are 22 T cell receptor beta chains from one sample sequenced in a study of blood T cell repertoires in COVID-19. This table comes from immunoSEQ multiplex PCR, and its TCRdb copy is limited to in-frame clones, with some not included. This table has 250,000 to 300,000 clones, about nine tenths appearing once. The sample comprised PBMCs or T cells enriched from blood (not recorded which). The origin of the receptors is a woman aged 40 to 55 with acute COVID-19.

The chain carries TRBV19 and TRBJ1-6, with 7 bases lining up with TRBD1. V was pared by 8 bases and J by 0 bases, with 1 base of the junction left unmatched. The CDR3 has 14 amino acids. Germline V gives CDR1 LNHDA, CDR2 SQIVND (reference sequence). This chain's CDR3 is CASRTGSYNSPLHF. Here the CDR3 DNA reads TGTGCCAGTCGGACAGGCTCCTATAATTCACCCCTCCACTTT.

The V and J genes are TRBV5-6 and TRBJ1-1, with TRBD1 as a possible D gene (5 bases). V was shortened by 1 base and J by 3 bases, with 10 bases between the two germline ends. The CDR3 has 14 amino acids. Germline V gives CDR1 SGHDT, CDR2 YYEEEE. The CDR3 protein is CASSLRGVHTEAFF. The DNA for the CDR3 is TGTGCCAGCAGCTTGCGGGGGGTACACACTGAAGCTTTCTTT.

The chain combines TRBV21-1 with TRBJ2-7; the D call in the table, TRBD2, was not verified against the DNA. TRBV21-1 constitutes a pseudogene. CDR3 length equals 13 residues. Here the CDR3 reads CASSPRSSYEQYF. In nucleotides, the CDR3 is TGTGCCAGCAGCCCGAGGTCCTCTTACGAGCAGTACTTC.

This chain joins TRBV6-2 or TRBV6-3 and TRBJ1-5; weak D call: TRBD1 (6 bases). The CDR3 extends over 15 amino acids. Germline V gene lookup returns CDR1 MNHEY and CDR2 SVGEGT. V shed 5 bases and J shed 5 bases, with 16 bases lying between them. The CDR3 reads CASSVRGSGDQPQHF. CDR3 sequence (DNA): TGTGCCAGCAGTGTCAGGGGAAGCGGTGATCAGCCCCAGCATTTT.

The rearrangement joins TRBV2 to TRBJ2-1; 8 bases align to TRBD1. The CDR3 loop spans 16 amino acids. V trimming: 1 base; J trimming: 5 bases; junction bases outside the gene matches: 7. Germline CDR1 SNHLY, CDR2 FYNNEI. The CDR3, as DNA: TGTGCCAGCAGTGAAGAGGGACAGGTGAGAAACAATGAGCAGTTCTTC. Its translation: CASSEEGQVRNNEQFF.

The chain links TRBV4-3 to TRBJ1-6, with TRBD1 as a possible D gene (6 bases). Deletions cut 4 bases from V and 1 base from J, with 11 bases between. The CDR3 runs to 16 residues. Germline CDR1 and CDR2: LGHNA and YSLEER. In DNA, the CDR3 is TGCGCCAGCAGCCGGACACAGGGTTCCTATAATTCACCCCTCCACTTT. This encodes CASSRTQGSYNSPLHF.

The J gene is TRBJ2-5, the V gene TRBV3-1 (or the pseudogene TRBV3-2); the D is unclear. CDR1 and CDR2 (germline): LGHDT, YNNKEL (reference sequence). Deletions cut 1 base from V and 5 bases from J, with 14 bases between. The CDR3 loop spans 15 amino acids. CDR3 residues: CASSQGFDSGETQYF. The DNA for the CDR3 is TGTGCCAGCAGCCAAGGGTTCGACTCCGGGGAGACCCAGTACTTC.

The CDR3 spells CASGLGAGGYTF. CDR3 coding DNA: TGTGCCAGCGGACTAGGGGCCGGTGGCTACACCTTC. The rearrangement uses TRBV28 and TRBJ1-2; the D gene is possibly TRBD1 (5 bases). V dropped 8 bases and J dropped 7 bases, with 14 bases sitting between them. Germline CDR1 MDHEN, CDR2 SYDVKM. The CDR3 covers 12 residues.

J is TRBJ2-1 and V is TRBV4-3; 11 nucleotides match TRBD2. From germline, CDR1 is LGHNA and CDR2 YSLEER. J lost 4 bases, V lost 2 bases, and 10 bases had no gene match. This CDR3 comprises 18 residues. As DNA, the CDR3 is TGCGCCAGCAGCCAAATTCCCCACGGGACTAGCGGTTACAATGAGCAGTTCTTC. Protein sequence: CASSQIPHGTSGYNEQFF.

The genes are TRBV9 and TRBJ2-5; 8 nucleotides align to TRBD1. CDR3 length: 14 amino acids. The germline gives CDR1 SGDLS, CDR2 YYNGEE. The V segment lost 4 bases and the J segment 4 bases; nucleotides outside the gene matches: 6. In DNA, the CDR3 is TGTGCCAGCAGCTCCCGTGACAGGGGAGAGACCCAGTACTTC. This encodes CASSSRDRGETQYF. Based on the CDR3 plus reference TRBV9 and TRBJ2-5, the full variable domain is DSGVTQTPKHLITATGQRVTLRCSPRSGDLSVYWYQQSLDQGLQFLIQYYNGEERAKGNILERFSAQQFPDLHSELNLSSLELGDSALYFCASSSRDRGETQYFGPGTRLLVL.

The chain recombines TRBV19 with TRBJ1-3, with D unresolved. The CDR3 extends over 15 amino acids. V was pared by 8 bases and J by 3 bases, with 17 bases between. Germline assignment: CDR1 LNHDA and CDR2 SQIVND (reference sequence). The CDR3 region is CASSPPGLGGNTIYF. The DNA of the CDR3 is TGTGCCAGTTCCCCTCCAGGTTTGGGTGGAAACACCATATATTTT.

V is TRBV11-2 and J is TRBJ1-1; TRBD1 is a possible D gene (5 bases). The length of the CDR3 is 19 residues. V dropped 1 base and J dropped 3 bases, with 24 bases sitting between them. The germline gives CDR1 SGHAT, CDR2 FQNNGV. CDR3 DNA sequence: TGTGCCAGCAGCTTAGGGTTCAGGGTCCCAGAGGAACCCCACACTGAAGCTTTCTTT. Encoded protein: CASSLGFRVPEEPHTEAFF. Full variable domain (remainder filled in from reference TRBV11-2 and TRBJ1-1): EAGVAQSPRYKIIEKRQSVAFWCNPISGHATLYWYQQILGQGPKLLIQFQNNGVVDDSQLPKDRFSAERLKGVDSTLKIQPAKLEDSAVYLCASSLGFRVPEEPHTEAFFGQGTRLTVV.

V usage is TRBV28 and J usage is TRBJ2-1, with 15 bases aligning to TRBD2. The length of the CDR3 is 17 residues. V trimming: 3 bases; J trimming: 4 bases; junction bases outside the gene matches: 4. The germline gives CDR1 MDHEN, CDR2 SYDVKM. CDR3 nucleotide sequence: TGTGCCAGCAGTTTGGAAGGACTAGCGGGAGGGTACAATGAGCAGTTCTTC. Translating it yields CASSLEGLAGGYNEQFF.

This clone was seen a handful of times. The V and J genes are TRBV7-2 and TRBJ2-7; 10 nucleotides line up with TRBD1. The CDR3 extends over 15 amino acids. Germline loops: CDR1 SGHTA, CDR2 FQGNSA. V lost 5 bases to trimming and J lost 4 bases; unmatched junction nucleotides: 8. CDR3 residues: CASSLDRGREYEQYF. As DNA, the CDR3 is TGTGCCAGCAGCCTCGACAGGGGGCGTGAGTACGAGCAGTACTTC.

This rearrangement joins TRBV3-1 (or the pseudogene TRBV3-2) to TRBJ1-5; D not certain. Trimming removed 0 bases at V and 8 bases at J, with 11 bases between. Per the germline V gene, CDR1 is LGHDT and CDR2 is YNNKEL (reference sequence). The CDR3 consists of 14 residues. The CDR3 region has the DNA TGTGCCAGCAGCCAAGACGTAGGGCGGGAGCCCCAGCATTTT. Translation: CASSQDVGREPQHF.

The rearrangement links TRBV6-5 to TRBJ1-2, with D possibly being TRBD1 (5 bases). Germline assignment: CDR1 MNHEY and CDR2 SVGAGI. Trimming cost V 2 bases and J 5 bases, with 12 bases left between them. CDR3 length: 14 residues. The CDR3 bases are TGTGCCAGCAGTTACGGCCAGACAGATTATGGCTACACCTTC. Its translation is CASSYGQTDYGYTF.

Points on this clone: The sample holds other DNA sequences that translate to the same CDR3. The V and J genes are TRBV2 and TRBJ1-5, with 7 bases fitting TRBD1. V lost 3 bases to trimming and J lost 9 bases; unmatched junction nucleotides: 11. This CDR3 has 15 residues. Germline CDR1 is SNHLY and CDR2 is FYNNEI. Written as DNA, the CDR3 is TGTGCCAGCAGTGACCATGGGACAGACACGGGGCCCCAGCATTTT. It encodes CASSDHGTDTGPQHF.

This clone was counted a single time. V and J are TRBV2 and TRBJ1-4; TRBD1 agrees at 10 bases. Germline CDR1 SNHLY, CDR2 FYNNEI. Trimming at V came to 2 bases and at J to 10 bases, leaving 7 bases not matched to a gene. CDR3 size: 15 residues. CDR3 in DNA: TGTGCCAGCAGTGAATTGGGACAGGGGAGGGTAAAACTGTTTTTT. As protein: CASSELGQGRVKLFF.

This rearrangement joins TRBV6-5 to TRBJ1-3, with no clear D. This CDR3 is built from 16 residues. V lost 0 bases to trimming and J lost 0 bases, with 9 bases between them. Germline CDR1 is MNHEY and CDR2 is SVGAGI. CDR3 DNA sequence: TGTGCCAGCAGTTACTCGACCGGGAGCTCTGGAAACACCATATATTTT. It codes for CASSYSTGSSGNTIYF.

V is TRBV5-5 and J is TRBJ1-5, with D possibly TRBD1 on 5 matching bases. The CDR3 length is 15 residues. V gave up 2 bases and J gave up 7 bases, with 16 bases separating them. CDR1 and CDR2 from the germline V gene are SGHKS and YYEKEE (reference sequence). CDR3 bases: TGTGCCAGCAGCTTTCGTTTGCAGGGCTACCAGCCCCAGCATTTT. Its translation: CASSFRLQGYQPQHF.

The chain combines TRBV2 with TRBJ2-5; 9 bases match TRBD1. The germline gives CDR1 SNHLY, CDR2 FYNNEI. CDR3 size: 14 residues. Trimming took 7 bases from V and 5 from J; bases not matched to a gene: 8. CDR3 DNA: TGTGCCAGCATGCCCGGGACAGGGCGGGAGACCCAGTACTTC. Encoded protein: CASMPGTGRETQYF.

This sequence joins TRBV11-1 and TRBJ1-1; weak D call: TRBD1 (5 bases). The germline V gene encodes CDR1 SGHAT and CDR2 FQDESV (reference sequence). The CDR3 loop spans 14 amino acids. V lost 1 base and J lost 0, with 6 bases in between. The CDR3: CASSLDRMNTEAFF. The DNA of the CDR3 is TGTGCCAGCAGCTTAGACAGGATGAACACTGAAGCTTTCTTT.